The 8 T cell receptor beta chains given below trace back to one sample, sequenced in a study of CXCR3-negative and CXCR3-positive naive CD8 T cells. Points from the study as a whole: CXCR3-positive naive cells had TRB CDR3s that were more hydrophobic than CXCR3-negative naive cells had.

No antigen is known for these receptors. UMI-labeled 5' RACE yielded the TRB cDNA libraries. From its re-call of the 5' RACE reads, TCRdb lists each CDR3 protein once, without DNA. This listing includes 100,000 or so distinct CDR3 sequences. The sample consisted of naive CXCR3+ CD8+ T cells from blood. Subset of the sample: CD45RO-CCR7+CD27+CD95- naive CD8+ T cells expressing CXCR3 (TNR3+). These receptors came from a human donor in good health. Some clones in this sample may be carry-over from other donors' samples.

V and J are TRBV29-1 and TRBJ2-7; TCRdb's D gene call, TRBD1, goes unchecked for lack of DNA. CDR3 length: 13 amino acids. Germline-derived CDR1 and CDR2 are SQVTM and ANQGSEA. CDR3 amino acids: CSISTGTGFEQYF.

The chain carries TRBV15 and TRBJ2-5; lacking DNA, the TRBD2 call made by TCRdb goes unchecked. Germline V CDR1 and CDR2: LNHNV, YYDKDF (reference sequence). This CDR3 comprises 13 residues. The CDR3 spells CATSSSGKETQYF.

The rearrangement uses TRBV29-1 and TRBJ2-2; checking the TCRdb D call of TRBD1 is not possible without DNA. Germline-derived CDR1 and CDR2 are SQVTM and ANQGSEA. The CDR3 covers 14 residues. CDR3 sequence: CSAGLGADTGELFF.

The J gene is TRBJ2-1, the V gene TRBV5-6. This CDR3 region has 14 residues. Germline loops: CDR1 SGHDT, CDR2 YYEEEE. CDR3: CASSFQSSYNEQFF.

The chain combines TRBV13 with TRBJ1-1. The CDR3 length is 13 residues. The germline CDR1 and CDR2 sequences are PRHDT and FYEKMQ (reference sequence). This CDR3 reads CASSFRAAAEAFF. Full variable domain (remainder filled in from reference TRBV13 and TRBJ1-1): AAGVIQSPRHLIKEKRETATLKCYPIPRHDTVYWYQQGPGQDPQFLISFYEKMQSDKGSIPDRFSAQQFSDYHSELNMSSLELGDSALYFCASSFRAAAEAFFGQGTRLTVV.

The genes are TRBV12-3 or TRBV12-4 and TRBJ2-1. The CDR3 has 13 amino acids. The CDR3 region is CASSLGSGDEQFF.

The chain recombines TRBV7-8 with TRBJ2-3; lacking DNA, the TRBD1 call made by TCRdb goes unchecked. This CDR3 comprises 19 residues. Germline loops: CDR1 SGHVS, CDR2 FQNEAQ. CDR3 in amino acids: CASSPLGTDIIRGTDTQYF.

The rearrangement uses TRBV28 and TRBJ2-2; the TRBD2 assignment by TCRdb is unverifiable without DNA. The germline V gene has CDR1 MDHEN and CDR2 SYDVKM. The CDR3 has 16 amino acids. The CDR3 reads CASSLEADANTGELFF.